Described below is a single T cell receptor (beta chain) sequence and its context. The CDR3 runs 13 residues. The V end was cut by 9 bases, the J end by 0 bases, with 12 bases between. Germline CDR1 is SGHNT and CDR2 is YENEEA. Per the study methods: Nucleated cell counts were estimated from reference gene primer amplification. Clones were sequenced by immunoSEQ multiplex PCR, and TCRdb holds only the in-frame ones, with some missing. V and J calls and clone size are those listed in that table; D and trimming were worked out from the DNA. Here the sample spans approximately 150,000 clones, about 92% being singletons. The data belong to a study of blood T cell repertoires in COVID-19. About the study: COVID-19 samples collected from the United States, Italy and Spain covered acute and convalescent phases.

The chain employs TRBV11-3 and TRBJ2-7, with D possibly matching TRBD2 (5 bases). The receptor comes from a man aged 60 to 75 with active or convalescent COVID-19. The sample comprised peripheral blood. The CDR3 protein is CARFIEGSYEQYF. The CDR3 nucleotides read TGTGCCAGGTTTATAGAGGGCTCCTACGAGCAGTACTTC.